Listed here are 20 T cell receptor beta chains from one sample, sequenced in a study of blood T cell repertoires in COVID-19 (TCRdb year 2020). Preparation of the library involved the immunoSEQ multiplex PCR assay. What TCRdb holds here is the immuneACCESS table cut down to in-frame rearrangements. Part of the clones is not present; checked against another copy, under half of the missing clones reflect an unresolved V gene, and the others are unexplained. This sample has 160,000 or so clones in its table, and around nine tenths of those were observed once. Of the sample, around 7% is held by the ten largest clones. Sequences were obtained from PBMCs or T cells enriched from blood (not recorded which). The receptors stem from a woman in her 50s who had recovered from COVID-19.

The chain combines TRBV7-2 with TRBJ2-7; D perhaps matches TRBD2 (7 bases). Germline assignment: CDR1 SGHTA and CDR2 FQGNSA. The CDR3 loop spans 13 amino acids. Trimming left V 6 bases short and J 6 bases short, with 15 bases between. The CDR3 reads CASSSRGGSEQYF. The DNA for the CDR3 is TGTGCCAGCAGTTCTAGGGGGGGAAGCGAGCAGTACTTC.

The chain links TRBV11-2 to TRBJ2-7, with 9 bases fitting TRBD1. V was pared by 1 base and J by 7 bases, with 5 bases of the junction left unmatched. Germline CDR1 is SGHAT and CDR2 is FQNNGV. CDR3 length: 14 amino acids. The CDR3 reads CASSLGTGVLEQYF. Here the CDR3 DNA reads TGTGCCAGCAGCTTAGGGACAGGGGTGCTAGAGCAGTACTTC.

V gene TRBV19 combines with J gene TRBJ2-3, with 12 bases that match TRBD2. The length of the CDR3 is 16 residues. V shed 3 bases, J shed 4 bases, and the junction held 5 bases outside the gene matches. Germline CDR1 is LNHDA and CDR2 is SQIVND (reference sequence). DNA for the CDR3: TGTGCCAGTAGTATTAAGGGACTAGCGGGCGCAGATACGCAGTATTTT. Translated: CASSIKGLAGADTQYF.

The rearrangement uses TRBV12-3 or TRBV12-4 and TRBJ1-5; the D gene is possibly TRBD1 (6 bases). The V end was cut by 6 bases, the J end by 6 bases, with 12 bases between. The CDR3 runs to 13 residues. The CDR3 DNA follows: TGTGCCAGCAGCTCCGGACAGCCTCAGCCCCAGCATTTT. Translation gives CASSSGQPQPQHF.

The chain uses TRBV19 and TRBJ2-1; D gene unclear. The CDR3 extends over 16 amino acids. The germline V gene encodes CDR1 LNHDA and CDR2 SQIVND (reference sequence). V was trimmed by 4 bases and J by 3 bases, leaving 16 bases between them. In nucleotides, the CDR3 is TGTGCCAGTAGTACCCCGCTCCGCTCCGGCTACAATGAGCAGTTCTTC. As protein: CASSTPLRSGYNEQFF.

This sequence joins TRBV6-1 and TRBJ1-2; TRBD1 might be the D (5 bases). Germline CDR1 reads MNHNS; CDR2 reads SASEGT. The V and J ends lost 3 bases and 4 bases respectively, with 12 bases between them. There are 14 residues in the CDR3. CDR3 coding DNA: TGTGCCAGCAGTGAGATGCACGGGGGCTATGGCTACACCTTC. Translated: CASSEMHGGYGYTF.

The genes are TRBV6-2 or TRBV6-3 and TRBJ2-7; D possibly corresponds to TRBD1 (6 bases). Germline CDR1 is MNHEY and CDR2 is SVGEGT. This CDR3 is 13 amino acids long. V was clipped by 6 bases and J by 3 bases, with 12 bases between them. The CDR3 sequence: CASSVGQYYEQYF. In DNA, the CDR3 is TGTGCCAGCAGCGTCGGACAGTACTACGAGCAGTACTTC.

The V call is TRBV6-1, the J call TRBJ2-7; D perhaps matches TRBD1 (6 bases). CDR3 length: 14 amino acids. The germline V and J ends were trimmed by 6 bases and 2 bases, with 14 bases remaining between them. The V gene's germline CDR1 is MNHNS and CDR2 SASEGT. This CDR3 is CASSKFGQTYEQYF. The CDR3 DNA reads TGTGCCAGCAGCAAATTTGGACAGACCTACGAGCAGTACTTC.

This sequence joins TRBV18 and TRBJ1-4; D unclear. Trimming shortened V by 2 bases and J by 2 bases, and 9 bases separated the two germline ends. The CDR3 is 15 residues long. Germline V gene data show CDR1 as KGHSH and CDR2 as LQKENI. As DNA, the CDR3 is TGTGCCAGCTCACCAGCCCCCGCGACTAATGAAAAACTGTTTTTT. Translating it yields CASSPAPATNEKLFF.

The CDR3 here is CASGRGVGETQYF. Here the CDR3 DNA reads TGTGCCAGCGGGCGGGGGGTAGGAGAGACCCAGTACTTC. J is TRBJ2-5 and V is TRBV7-3; 8 nucleotides match TRBD2. Per the germline V gene, CDR1 is SGHTA and CDR2 is FQGTGA. V gave up 8 bases and J gave up 4 bases; unmatched junction bases: 6. There are 13 residues in the CDR3.

V and J are TRBV5-8 and TRBJ2-6; TRBD2 matches at 7 bases. The CDR3 totals 17 residues. V gave up 4 bases and J gave up 2 bases; unmatched junction bases: 9. Germline CDR1 and CDR2: SGHTS and YDEGEE. The CDR3 protein is CASSPPRGRAGANVLTF. The CDR3 DNA sequence: TGTGCCAGCAGCCCCCCCCGAGGGAGGGCTGGGGCCAACGTCCTGACTTTC.

The gene calls are TRBV28 and TRBJ1-5; 8 bases fit TRBD1. From germline, CDR1 is MDHEN and CDR2 SYDVKM. The trim removed 6 bases at V and 5 bases at J, leaving 3 bases unmatched. The CDR3 runs 13 residues. The CDR3 reads CASSQQGDQPQHF. The DNA of the CDR3 is TGTGCCAGCAGCCAACAGGGGGATCAGCCCCAGCATTTT. Full variable domain (rest looked up from reference TRBV28 and TRBJ1-5): DVKVTQSSRYLVKRTGEKVFLECVQDMDHENMFWYRQDPGLGLRLIYFSYDVKMKEKGDIPEGYSVSREKKERFSLILESASTNQTSMYLCASSQQGDQPQHFGDGTRLSIL.

This clone is labeled as medium-sized (0.01 to 0.1%). This chain connects TRBV4-1 to TRBJ1-2; 7 positions match TRBD1. The CDR3 totals 21 residues. After removal of 0 bases from V and 4 bases from J, the junction contained 23 bases not matched to a gene. From germline, CDR1 is MGHRA and CDR2 YSYEKL. CDR3 DNA: TGCGCCAGCAGCCAAGATCCCGACAGGGTGACGAGTTTCTACGTGGGCTATGGCTACACCTTC. This encodes CASSQDPDRVTSFYVGYGYTF.

This chain connects TRBV7-9 to TRBJ2-1; the match to TRBD1 covers 7 bases. Per germline, CDR1 SEHNR and CDR2 FQNEAQ (reference sequence). The CDR3 loop spans 15 amino acids. The V and J ends lost 4 bases and 5 bases, in that order; junction bases with no gene match: 8. The CDR3 nucleotides are TGTGCCAGCAGCTCCCAGACAGGGCTCAACAATGAGCAGTTCTTC. Its protein product is CASSSQTGLNNEQFF.

This rearrangement joins TRBV11-2 to TRBJ2-1, with 10 nucleotides matching TRBD2. V was clipped by 2 bases and J by 5 bases; unmatched bases: 9. Germline loops: CDR1 SGHAT, CDR2 FQNNGV. This CDR3 is built from 17 residues. The CDR3 here is CASSLRAGGRGDNEQFF. The CDR3 DNA reads as TGTGCCAGCAGCTTACGAGCGGGGGGGCGAGGGGACAATGAGCAGTTCTTC.

CDR3 protein: CASSYGQVNEQFF. CDR3 sequence (DNA): TGTGCCAGCAGTTACGGACAGGTCAATGAGCAGTTCTTC. The rearrangement uses TRBV6-2 or TRBV6-3 and TRBJ2-1; 7 bases map to TRBD1. The germline CDR1 and CDR2 sequences are MNHEY and SVGEGT. V shed 2 bases and J 6 bases; nucleotides not matched to a gene: 1. This CDR3 is built from 13 residues.

The chain is built from TRBV12-3 or TRBV12-4 and TRBJ1-1; D not certain. V dropped 3 bases and J dropped 3 bases, with 8 bases sitting between them. There are 13 residues in the CDR3. CDR3 coding DNA: TGTGCCAGCAGTTTGGCGGGGTACACTGAAGCTTTCTTT. Translation gives CASSLAGYTEAFF.

CDR3 sequence reads: CASSIVGGKSYEQYF. In DNA, the CDR3 is TGTGCCAGTAGTATAGTAGGGGGAAAGTCCTACGAGCAGTACTTC. The J gene is TRBJ2-7, the V gene TRBV19; D may be TRBD1 (6 bases). Germline CDR1 reads LNHDA; CDR2 reads SQIVND (reference sequence). This CDR3 is built from 15 residues. The V end lost 1 base, the J end lost 1 base, and 11 bases lay between the germline ends. Full variable domain (rest looked up from reference TRBV19 and TRBJ2-7): DGGITQSPKYLFRKEGQNVTLSCEQNLNHDAMYWYRQDPGQGLRLIYYSQIVNDFQKGDIAEGYSVSREKKESFPLTVTSAQKNPTAFYLCASSIVGGKSYEQYFGPGTRLTVT.

The CDR3 sequence: CASGLGAGTGVRNTIYF. CDR3 nucleotides: TGTGCTAGTGGTTTGGGGGCCGGGACAGGGGTTCGCAACACCATATATTTT. V usage is TRBV12-5 and J usage is TRBJ1-3; 10 bases are shared with TRBD1. The CDR3 runs to 17 residues. V dropped 1 base and J dropped 7; count of bases not matched to a gene: 10. CDR1 and CDR2 from the germline V gene are LGHNT and FRNRAP.

This chain links TRBV19 with TRBJ1-1; a weak D match, TRBD1 (6 bases). Germline assignment: CDR1 LNHDA and CDR2 SQIVND (reference sequence). The V end was cut by 3 bases, the J end by 1 base, with 9 bases between. The CDR3 runs 14 residues. In nucleotides, the CDR3 is TGTGCCAGTAGTATGCAGGGGACGAACACTGAAGCTTTCTTT. Translating gives CASSMQGTNTEAFF. The complete variable domain, with remaining parts taken from reference TRBV19 and TRBJ1-1, reads DGGITQSPKYLFRKEGQNVTLSCEQNLNHDAMYWYRQDPGQGLRLIYYSQIVNDFQKGDIAEGYSVSREKKESFPLTVTSAQKNPTAFYLCASSMQGTNTEAFFGQGTRLTVV.